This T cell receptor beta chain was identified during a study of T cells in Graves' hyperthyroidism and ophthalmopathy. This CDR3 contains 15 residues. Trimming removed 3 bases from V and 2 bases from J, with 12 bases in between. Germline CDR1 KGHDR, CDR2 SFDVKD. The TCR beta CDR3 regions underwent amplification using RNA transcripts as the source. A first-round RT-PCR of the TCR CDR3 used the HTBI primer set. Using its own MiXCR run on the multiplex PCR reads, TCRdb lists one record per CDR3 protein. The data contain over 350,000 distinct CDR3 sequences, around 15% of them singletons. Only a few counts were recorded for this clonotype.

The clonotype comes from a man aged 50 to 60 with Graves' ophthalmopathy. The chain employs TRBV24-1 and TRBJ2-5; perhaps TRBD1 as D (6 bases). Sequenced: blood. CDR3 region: CATSDPTGGQETQYF. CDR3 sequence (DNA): TGTGCCACCAGTGATCCGACAGGTGGACAAGAGACCCAGTACTTC.